This TCR beta chain came from a study of T cells in Graves' hyperthyroidism and ophthalmopathy. CDR1 and CDR2 (germline): SGDLS, YYNGEE. The CDR3 loop spans 14 amino acids. V lost 3 bases, J lost 8 bases, and 16 bases lay in between. Using RNA transcripts as the source, TCR beta CDR3 regions were amplified. HTBI primers were the set used in a first-round RT-PCR of the TCR CDR3. Each CDR3 protein is one row after TCRdb ran MiXCR on the multiplex PCR reads. In the table there are hundreds of thousands of distinct CDR3 sequences, around 16% of which are singletons. The table lists this clonotype with a few counts.

The sequence was collected from a woman aged 18-35 years with Graves' hyperthyroidism. The sample was blood. This rearrangement joins TRBV9 to TRBJ2-3, with D perhaps given as TRBD1 or TRBD2 (5 bases each). CDR3 in DNA: TGTGCCAGCAGCGGGGACCCTAGTATCGGTACGCAGTATTTT. Amino acid sequence: CASSGDPSIGTQYF.